This TCR beta chain came from a study of cytomegalovirus exposure and HLA in healthy donors. Study-wide points: An analysis done earlier found most TCR beta V segments productive about 87% or about 30% of the time.

CDR3 size: 17 residues. The trim removed 5 bases at V and 3 bases at J, leaving 11 bases unmatched. CDR1 SNHLY and CDR2 FYNNEI come from the germline V gene. Details on this clone: Its antigen is currently unknown.

The PCR employed 60 Vbeta primers together with 13 Jbeta primers. Profiled with immunoSEQ multiplex PCR; TCRdb holds only in-frame clones, not every one. The sample carries some 76,000 clones, around 66% recorded once. The clonotype comes from a man aged 55 to 69 in good health and CMV-seropositive. The rearrangement uses TRBV2 and TRBJ2-3; 10 bases agree with TRBD2. Sequencing used PBMCs. The chain's CDR3 is CASSLPLGLAETDTQYF. The CDR3 DNA reads as TGTGCCAGCAGTCTCCCCCTTGGACTAGCGGAGACAGATACGCAGTATTTT.